This is a list of T cell receptor beta chains from one sample in a study of Ad26.COV2.S vaccination and SARS-CoV-2 variants. Sequenced by immunoSEQ multiplex PCR; TCRdb stores in-frame clones only, minus some. The sample consists of hundreds of thousands of clones, about 80% of them appearing once. Sequencing was performed on peripheral blood, taken in a trial of Ad26.COV2.S vaccine versus placebo. The receptors stem from a person between 18 and 59 years old who received the Ad26.COV2.S COVID-19 vaccine or a placebo. The CDR3 runs from the conserved cysteine through the conserved F or W. The D gene is left open where the match is weak. The listing skips clone size in some rows; elsewhere it reads once, few, many or a size class.

. TRBJ1-1 TRBV19 . CASSTLPTTEAFF TGTGCCAGTAGCACCCTCCCGACCACTGAAGCTTTCTTT
. TRBJ2-1 TRBV27 . CASSSDYNEQFF TGTGCCAGCAGTTCGGACTACAATGAGCAGTTCTTC
TRBD1 TRBJ1-1 TRBV10-3 . CAIARQGGTEAFF TGTGCCATCGCGCGACAGGGGGGAACTGAAGCTTTCTTT
. TRBJ2-7 TRBV11-2 . CASNRDGAYEQYF TGTGCCAGCAACCGCGACGGGGCCTACGAGCAGTACTTC
. TRBJ1-6 TRBV18 few CASSGYGAGNSPLHF TGTGCCAGCTCCGGGTACGGGGCGGGGAATTCACCCCTCCACTTT
. TRBJ1-4 TRBV2 once CASRQYPGEKLFF TGTGCCAGCAGACAGTATCCCGGTGAAAAACTGTTTTTT
. TRBJ2-1 TRBV7-2 . CASNLGGGGNEQFF TGTGCCAGCAACCTAGGGGGCGGGGGCAATGAGCAGTTCTTC
. TRBJ2-2 TRBV11-1 . CASSPGPAGELFF TGTGCCAGCAGCCCAGGACCGGCCGGGGAGCTGTTTTTT
. TRBJ2-1 TRBV14 . CASSRGGTLNEQFF TGTGCCAGCAGCCGGGGCGGGACGCTCAATGAGCAGTTCTTC
. TRBJ2-5 TRBV14 . CASSLLDVETQYF TGTGCCAGCAGCCTTCTAGACGTGGAGACCCAGTACTTC
TRBD1 TRBJ1-1 TRBV4-3 . CASSQVQGGTGSAFF TGCGCCAGCAGCCAAGTCCAGGGGGGAACAGGGTCCGCTTTCTTT
TRBD2 TRBJ2-2 TRBV5-1 . CASSPSGRATGELFF TGCGCCAGCAGTCCTAGCGGGAGGGCGACCGGGGAGCTGTTTTTT
TRBD1 TRBJ1-2 TRBV9 . CASSATGFGYTF TGTGCCAGCAGCGCGACAGGGTTCGGCTACACCTTC
. TRBJ2-1 TRBV18 . CASSLMTPSSYNEQFF TGTGCCAGCTCACTAATGACACCGAGCTCCTACAATGAGCAGTTCTTC
. TRBJ1-1 TRBV3-1/TRBV3-2 . CASSQEGEAFF TGTGCCAGCAGCCAAGAAGGTGAAGCTTTCTTT
. TRBJ2-5 TRBV11-2 . CASSLPLSETQYF TGTGCCAGCAGCCTGCCGCTTTCCGAGACCCAGTACTTC
. TRBJ1-1 TRBV6-2/TRBV6-3 few CASSLKIDTEAFF TGTGCCAGCAGCCTCAAGATTGACACTGAAGCTTTCTTT
. TRBJ1-1 TRBV10-3 once CAISEDHTEAFF TGTGCCATCAGTGAAGACCACACTGAAGCTTTCTTT
. TRBJ1-2 TRBV2 . CASSEGTAGLTGYTF TGTGCCAGCAGTGAAGGGACGGCGGGTTTAACTGGCTACACCTTC
. TRBJ2-2 TRBV6-6 . CASSYKTKNTGELFF TGTGCCAGCAGTTACAAGACCAAAAACACCGGGGAGCTGTTTTTT
TRBD1 TRBJ1-2 TRBV5-6 . CASSFPTGVQYGYTF TGTGCCAGCAGCTTCCCCACAGGGGTTCAATATGGCTACACCTTC
. TRBJ1-1 TRBV6-5 . CASSSSLGQSNTEAFF TGTGCCAGCAGTTCCTCCCTTGGACAGAGTAACACTGAAGCTTTCTTT
TRBD1 TRBJ2-2 TRBV15 . CATSKQGATGELFF TGTGCCACCAGCAAACAGGGGGCCACCGGGGAGCTGTTTTTT
. TRBJ2-3 TRBV6-1 . CASSEAGDTQYF TGTGCCAGCAGTGAAGCGGGGGATACGCAGTATTTT
TRBD1 TRBJ2-5 TRBV6-1 . CASSDRGRGETQYF TGTGCCAGCAGTGACAGGGGGCGCGGAGAGACCCAGTACTTC
TRBD1 TRBJ2-1 TRBV27 . CASSRNRGTYNEQFF TGTGCCAGCAGCCGTAACAGGGGAACCTACAATGAGCAGTTCTTC
. TRBJ2-2 TRBV27 . CASSFGRANTGELFF TGTGCCAGCAGTTTCGGCAGGGCCAACACCGGGGAGCTGTTTTTT
TRBD1 TRBJ1-2 TRBV5-1 . CASSLDVDRLELYGYTF TGCGCCAGCAGCTTGGATGTGGACAGGCTCGAGCTTTATGGCTACACCTTC
. TRBJ2-1 TRBV7-2 . CASSLQPGVSNEQFF TGTGCCAGCAGCTTACAACCGGGGGTAAGCAATGAGCAGTTCTTC
TRBD2 TRBJ2-7 TRBV10-3 once CAISEWLAGRPYEQYF TGTGCCATCAGTGAGTGGCTAGCGGGGCGTCCCTACGAGCAGTACTTC
TRBD2 TRBJ2-7 TRBV5-1 . CASSFELPGGGEQYF TGCGCCAGCAGCTTTGAACTCCCGGGAGGGGGTGAGCAGTACTTC
. TRBJ1-4 TRBV5-1 . CASSANPQGVDEKLFF TGCGCCAGCAGCGCGAACCCCCAAGGGGTAGACGAAAAACTGTTTTTT
. TRBJ2-1 TRBV7-9 . CASSTGRSYNEQFF TGTGCCAGCAGCACGGGTAGGTCCTACAATGAGCAGTTCTTC
TRBD2 TRBJ2-7 TRBV4-1 . CASSPLAGDTYEQYF TGCGCCAGCAGCCCCCTAGCGGGGGACACCTACGAGCAGTACTTC
. TRBJ1-3 TRBV2 . CASSESQSIGNTIYF TGTGCCAGCAGTGAATCTCAGAGCATAGGAAACACCATATATTTT
. TRBJ2-7 TRBV18 . CASSPMGFSYEQYF TGTGCCAGCTCACCCATGGGTTTCTCCTACGAGCAGTACTTC
. TRBJ1-5 TRBV12-5 . CASGLEDQPQHF TGTGCTAGTGGTTTGGAGGATCAGCCCCAGCATTTT
. TRBJ1-1 TRBV11-3 . CASSLDPSFEAFF TGTGCCAGCAGCTTAGATCCAAGCTTTGAAGCTTTCTTT
TRBD1 TRBJ1-1 TRBV5-1 . CASSFDRGEAFF TGCGCCAGCAGCTTTGACAGGGGTGAGGCTTTCTTT
. TRBJ1-6 TRBV5-5 . CASSLESRRVTNSPLHF TGTGCCAGCAGTCTCGAGAGCCGTCGGGTTACTAATTCACCCCTCCACTTT
. TRBJ2-7 TRBV29-1 . CSVGAGPAYEQYF TGCAGCGTTGGTGCAGGGCCGGCCTACGAGCAGTACTTC
. TRBJ2-3 TRBV7-3 . CASSRDRVDTQYF TGTGCCAGCAGCCGGGACCGCGTGGATACGCAGTATTTT
. TRBJ1-1 TRBV19 . CASSAWGPEAFF TGTGCCAGTAGTGCCTGGGGCCCCGAAGCTTTCTTT
TRBD1 TRBJ2-7 TRBV4-3 . CASSQDGSQGEEQYF TGCGCCAGCAGCCAAGACGGGTCGCAGGGGGAAGAGCAGTACTTC
. TRBJ1-1 TRBV6-9 . CASSYYRVFTEAFF TGTGCCAGCAGTTATTATCGGGTTTTCACTGAAGCTTTCTTT
TRBD1 TRBJ2-2 TRBV12-5 . CASAFGLGDRGAGELFF TGTGCTAGTGCCTTTGGGTTGGGGGACAGGGGGGCCGGGGAGCTGTTTTTT
. TRBJ1-6 TRBV19 . CASSISLTGGNSPLHF TGTGCCAGTAGTATTTCCCTTACTGGTGGGAATTCACCCCTCCACTTT
TRBD2 TRBJ2-1 TRBV10-3 . CAIMSGSSYNEQFF TGTGCCATCATGAGCGGGAGCTCCTACAATGAGCAGTTCTTC
. TRBJ2-7 TRBV6-5 . CASSHGSYEQYF TGTGCCAGCAGCCACGGATCCTACGAGCAGTACTTC
TRBD1 TRBJ1-4 TRBV18 once CASSPQGAGTNEKLFF TGTGCCAGCTCACCGCAGGGGGCAGGAACTAATGAAAAACTGTTTTTT
. TRBJ2-7 TRBV7-2 . CASSLLGTSHEQYF TGTGCCAGCAGCTTATTGGGGACCTCCCACGAGCAGTACTTC
. TRBJ1-2 TRBV19 . CASSMGSNPIGGRGYTF TGTGCCAGTAGTATGGGGTCAAACCCCATCGGGGGACGGGGCTACACCTTC
. TRBJ1-2 TRBV19 . CASSTLRGPNYGYTF TGTGCCAGTAGTACCCTCCGGGGGCCAAACTATGGCTACACCTTC